This T cell receptor (beta chain) emerged from a study of tumor and adjacent non-tumor tissue in lung cancer. Study-level points and caveats: Normal lung showed higher cumulative top 100 clone frequency than tumor. TCR diversity was significantly greater in tumor than normal lung tissue.

Remarks on this clonotype: The antigen is not known.

No cell sorting was done before RNA was extracted from the tissue. Between August and November 2014, newly diagnosed, chemotherapy-naive lung cancer patients underwent thoracic surgery in China. Three rounds of nested PCR, following a modified ARM-PCR protocol, produced the TCRbeta library. TCRdb fed the multiplex PCR reads into MiXCR, producing one record per CDR3 protein. The repertoire consists of 65,000 to 70,000 distinct CDR3 sequences, with just under 60% occurring once and the leading ten covering 20% to 25%. This clonotype was obtained from a man between 50 and 59 years old with non-small cell lung cancer. The source material was lung tumor tissue.

Here the CDR3 DNA reads TGTGCCATCAGTTCAGGGGGAGGGAATTCACCCCTCCACTTT. Its protein is CAISSGGGNSPLHF. This rearrangement joins TRBV10-3 to TRBJ1-6, with 7 bases identical to TRBD1. Germline V gene lookup returns CDR1 ENHRY and CDR2 SYGVKD. The CDR3 is 14 amino acids. V gave up 5 bases and J gave up 7 bases; unmatched junction bases: 5.